Listed below are T cell receptor beta chains from one sample, sequenced in a study of OX40 agonist ivuxolimab in advanced cancers. Some clones are missing from TCRdb's copy, which holds only in-frame ones; the method was immunoSEQ multiplex PCR. The sample carries 50,000 to 60,000 clones, 90% recorded once. Sequenced here: CD4+ or CD8+ T cells sorted from blood, sampled in a trial of the OX40 agonist ivuxolimab. The receptors originated from an adult with an advanced solid tumor such as melanoma, head and neck, liver or kidney cancer. Each CDR3 is given with its conserved first and last residue. A D gene is named only where the DNA matches it firmly. Expanded clones get a size class; other rows say once, few or many, or leave the size out.

J gene | D gene | V gene | clone size | CDR3 protein | CDR3 DNA
TRBJ1-4 | . | TRBV2 | . | CASSEARRIEGEKLFF | TGTGCCAGCAGTGAAGCGCGGAGGATAGAGGGTGAAAAACTGTTTTTT
TRBJ2-7 | TRBD1 | TRBV28 | . | CASSLNRGHEQYF | TGTGCCAGCAGTTTAAACAGGGGCCACGAGCAGTACTTC
TRBJ2-7 | TRBD1 | TRBV6-6 | . | CASSPQGPYREQYF | TGTGCCAGCAGTCCACAGGGGCCGTATAGGGAGCAGTACTTC
TRBJ2-5 | . | TRBV4-1 | . | CASSRPGGGAWETQYF | TGCGCCAGCAGCAGGCCTGGAGGGGGGGCTTGGGAGACCCAGTACTTC
TRBJ2-3 | TRBD2 | TRBV2 | . | CASSGTSGFTDTQYF | TGTGCCAGTTCCGGGACTAGCGGCTTCACAGATACGCAGTATTTT
TRBJ2-5 | . | TRBV25-1 | . | CASSRGFGLAPNQETQYF | TGTGCCAGCAGTCGGGGGTTTGGCCTAGCGCCAAACCAAGAGACCCAGTACTTC
TRBJ1-4 | . | TRBV2 | . | CASSAGGTDWEKLFF | TGTGCCAGCAGTGCCGGGGGTACGGATTGGGAAAAACTGTTTTTT
TRBJ1-1 | . | TRBV21-1 | few | CASSKEPRQNEAFF | TGTGCCAGCAGCAAAGAGCCCCGCCAGAATGAAGCTTTCTTT
TRBJ1-2 | . | TRBV6-4 | once | CASSPEGGATGYTF | TGTGCCAGCAGTCCCGAGGGGGGGGCGACTGGCTACACCTTC
TRBJ2-1 | . | TRBV7-3 | once | CASSFGPNSYNEQFF | TGTGCCAGCAGCTTCGGGCCGAACTCCTACAATGAGCAGTTCTTC
TRBJ1-4 | TRBD1 | TRBV5-1 | . | CASSRQGEGANEKLFF | TGCGCCAGCAGCCGACAGGGGGAAGGGGCTAATGAAAAACTGTTTTTT
TRBJ2-2 | . | TRBV5-1 | . | CASRSSGGPTRTGELFF | TGCGCCAGCAGAAGTTCCGGGGGCCCCACTAGAACCGGGGAGCTGTTTTTT
TRBJ2-1 | . | TRBV7-8 | medium-sized | CASSQRVGRDPNPFF | TGTGCCAGCAGCCAGAGGGTTGGGCGGGACCCCAATCCGTTCTTC
TRBJ2-2 | . | TRBV28 | . | CATHTPTGELFF | TGTGCCACCCATACCCCCACCGGGGAGCTGTTTTTT
TRBJ2-7 | TRBD2 | TRBV6-1 | . | CASSVQLAGGTYEQYF | TGTGCCAGCAGTGTCCAACTAGCGGGGGGCACCTACGAGCAGTACTTC
TRBJ1-5 | . | TRBV6-6 | . | CASRLRTDFNQPQHF | TGTGCCAGCAGATTGCGGACAGACTTCAATCAGCCCCAGCATTTT
TRBJ1-1 | TRBD1 | TRBV7-2 | . | CASSAPGTGNTEAFF | TGTGCCAGCAGCGCACCCGGGACAGGTAACACTGAAGCTTTCTTT
TRBJ2-4 | . | TRBV18 | . | CASSVSTPGGIQYF | TGTGCCAGCTCAGTGAGCACCCCTGGGGGCATTCAGTACTTC
TRBJ2-4 | . | TRBV4-1 | . | CASSQTGLAKNIQYF | TGCGCCAGCAGCCAAACCGGACTAGCCAAAAACATTCAGTACTTC
TRBJ2-1 | TRBD1 | TRBV19 | . | CASSTGYRGPREQFF | TGTGCCAGTAGTACGGGGTACAGGGGGCCGCGGGAGCAGTTCTTC
TRBJ2-2 | . | TRBV19 | . | CASSRRDTNTGELFF | TGTGCCAGTAGCCGACGGGACACCAACACCGGGGAGCTGTTTTTT
TRBJ1-2 | . | TRBV11-3 | . | CASNDVLGGYTF | TGTGCCAGCAACGATGTCCTAGGGGGCTACACCTTC
TRBJ1-2 | . | TRBV21-1 | . | CASSKKGTGGSYGYTF | TGTGCCAGCAGCAAAAAGGGGACAGGGGGCAGCTATGGCTACACCTTC
TRBJ2-3 | TRBD2 | TRBV5-1 | once | CASSRQTSGGTDSTDTQYF | TGCGCCAGCAGCCGGCAGACTAGCGGGGGGACCGATAGCACAGATACGCAGTATTTT
TRBJ1-1 | . | TRBV5-4 | . | CASSLTREGEAFF | TGTGCCAGCAGCTTAACCAGGGAGGGTGAAGCTTTCTTT
TRBJ2-5 | . | TRBV7-6 | . | CASSFPPQETQYF | TGTGCCAGCAGCTTTCCGCCCCAAGAGACCCAGTACTTC
TRBJ2-7 | . | TRBV6-6 | . | CASSYSGSYEQYF | TGTGCCAGCAGTTACTCGGGGTCCTACGAGCAGTACTTC
TRBJ1-1 | TRBD1 | TRBV30 | . | CAWTLGETGVTEAFF | TGTGCCTGGACTCTAGGGGAGACAGGGGTAACTGAAGCTTTCTTT
TRBJ2-1 | . | TRBV18 | once | CASSPRLGSQNEQFF | TGTGCCAGCTCACCAAGGTTGGGGTCCCAGAATGAGCAGTTCTTC
TRBJ1-1 | . | TRBV18 | . | CASSPRTGTFNGNTEAFF | TGTGCCAGCTCACCTCGGACCGGGACGTTTAATGGGAACACTGAAGCTTTCTTT
TRBJ2-5 | . | TRBV18 | . | CASSPGHLRETQYF | TGTGCCAGCTCACCTGGTCATCTACGAGAGACCCAGTACTTC
TRBJ2-1 | TRBD2 | TRBV2 | . | CASSAQGLAGGHNEQFF | TGTGCCAGCAGTGCCCAAGGACTAGCGGGAGGGCACAATGAGCAGTTCTTC
TRBJ2-3 | . | TRBV7-6 | . | CASSLALGMATDTQYF | TGTGCCAGCAGCTTAGCGCTGGGGATGGCCACAGATACGCAGTATTTT
TRBJ2-3 | TRBD2 | TRBV5-1 | . | CASSLGAGVTDTQYF | TGCGCCAGCAGCTTGGGGGCGGGGGTCACAGATACGCAGTATTTT
TRBJ1-1 | TRBD1 | TRBV19 | once | CASRDRDRGEAFF | TGTGCCAGTAGGGACCGGGACAGGGGTGAAGCTTTCTTT
TRBJ2-1 | TRBD1 | TRBV7-3 | . | CASSLSSGGYNEQFF | TGTGCCAGCAGCTTAAGCTCAGGGGGCTACAATGAGCAGTTCTTC
TRBJ2-7 | TRBD2 | TRBV29-1 | . | CSVSAGATGGQYF | TGCAGCGTTTCGGCGGGAGCTACCGGGGGGCAGTACTTC
TRBJ2-1 | TRBD2 | TRBV6-4 | . | CASSPGWREGGNEQFF | TGTGCCAGCAGTCCCGGTTGGCGGGAGGGGGGCAATGAGCAGTTCTTC
TRBJ1-4 | . | TRBV11-2 | . | CASSITRDRKTLFF | TGTGCCAGCAGCATTACCCGGGACCGCAAAACACTGTTTTTT
TRBJ1-1 | . | TRBV7-8 | . | CASSSTQTEAFF | TGTGCCAGCAGCTCTACACAGACTGAAGCTTTCTTT
TRBJ1-2 | . | TRBV27 | . | CASSFRGQHYGYTF | TGTGCCAGCAGTTTCCGGGGACAACACTATGGCTACACCTTC
TRBJ2-7 | TRBD2 | TRBV2 | . | CASRESGSSYEQYF | TGTGCCAGCAGGGAAAGCGGGAGTAGCTACGAGCAGTACTTC
TRBJ2-2 | TRBD1 | TRBV7-3 | . | CASSSKQGAGELFF | TGTGCCAGCAGCTCAAAACAGGGGGCCGGGGAGCTGTTTTTT
TRBJ2-4 | . | TRBV28 | . | CASRGRLAKNIQYF | TGTGCCAGCAGAGGGAGACTAGCCAAAAACATTCAGTACTTC
TRBJ2-5 | . | TRBV19 | . | CASSIWGLQETQYF | TGTGCCAGTAGTATATGGGGTCTTCAAGAGACCCAGTACTTC
TRBJ2-5 | . | TRBV18 | . | CASTPRLGGNQETQYF | TGTGCCAGCACCCCCCGGCTGGGGGGAAACCAAGAGACCCAGTACTTC
TRBJ1-3 | . | TRBV28 | . | CASWGSGSGNTIYF | TGTGCCAGCTGGGGATCAGGCTCTGGAAACACCATATATTTT
TRBJ2-1 | TRBD1 | TRBV5-6 | . | CASSRTGVLGNEQFF | TGTGCCAGCAGCCGGACAGGAGTTTTGGGCAATGAGCAGTTCTTC
TRBJ2-7 | . | TRBV29-1 | . | CSVEAVSSEQYF | TGCAGCGTTGAAGCTGTTAGCTCCGAGCAGTACTTC
TRBJ1-6 | . | TRBV9 | . | CASSVGGASYNSPLHF | TGTGCCAGCAGCGTAGGGGGTGCCTCCTATAATTCACCCCTCCACTTT
TRBJ2-1 | . | TRBV12-5 | . | CASGGQGRGGSYNEQFF | TGTGCTAGTGGTGGCCAGGGGCGGGGTGGGTCCTACAATGAGCAGTTCTTC